This TCR beta chain emerged from a study of PD-1 blockade in mismatch repair-deficient tumors (dated by TCRdb to the late 2010s). Regarding the complete study: Between late 2013 and September 2016, roughly 84 consecutive patients with over ten mismatch repair-deficient cancer types, all previously treated and progressing, were enrolled in the trial. Tumor-associated T cell clones were tracked in the peripheral blood of patients responding to PD-1 blockade by deep sequencing of TCR CDR3 regions. Here is what the overall study found, with its caveats: Rapid expansion after pembrolizumab followed by contraction, generally before radiologic responses, was shown by tumor-resident clones, which were often undetectable in blood before treatment.

A remark on this clone: This clone's antigen is unknown. Per-base qualities were not stored, and no clone one base away is much larger.

Mismatch repair deficiency in every enrolled patient was established by polymerase chain reaction or immunohistochemistry. TCR sequencing was carried out for three patients who responded to pembrolizumab therapy. Pembrolizumab PD-1 blockade was prospectively tested in advanced mismatch repair-deficient cancers, regardless of tissue of origin, in the phase II trial. Peripheral blood T cell samples were gathered serially, both before PD-1 blockade started and at multiple time points afterward. The timing of each blood sample was reported as weeks after the first dose of pembrolizumab. V and J lose 4 bases and 1 base, and a span of 19 bases separates them. CDR3 length: 17 amino acids, cysteine to phenylalanine. CDR3 DNA only is kept here, 51 bases in frame from base 1. The germline V gene encodes CDR1 SGHTA and CDR2 FQGNSA. The library was produced with the immunoSEQ multiplex PCR assay. Held by TCRdb, this immuneACCESS table contains in-frame sequences only and omits some clones. Under half of the omission traces to an unresolved V gene where checked; the cause of the rest is unknown. Present in this sample are approximately 79,000 clones, approximately 80% of which were seen just once. Less than 6% of the sample belongs to the ten largest clones.

Sample: peripheral blood, taken 44 weeks after starting pembrolizumab. The sequence links TRBV7-2 to TRBJ1-2; TRBD1 is a weak D gene call, 5 bases matching. The TCR comes from an adult with mismatch repair-deficient cancer. The DNA sequence is given as TGTGCCAGCAGCTCGTTTGACGGGGGACTCTATAACTATGGCTACACCTTC. This translates into CASSSFDGGLYNYGYTF.